These 22 T cell receptor beta chains share one sample of origin, sequenced in a study of blood T cell repertoires in COVID-19. Assay used: immunoSEQ multiplex PCR; TCRdb lists only in-frame clones, some missing. The profile shows some 160,000 clones, roughly 93% of them singletons. Source material: peripheral blood. The receptors here all came from a young man with COVID-19, enrolled during active disease.

By sample share, this clone is medium-sized. The gene calls are TRBV6-4 and TRBJ2-1, with 10 bases that match TRBD1. The CDR3 is 16 residues long. V dropped 4 bases and J dropped 5; count of bases not matched to a gene: 8. Per germline, CDR1 MRHNA and CDR2 SNTAGT. The CDR3 sequence is CASSASPGQGNNEQFF. DNA for the CDR3: TGTGCCAGCAGTGCGTCTCCGGGACAGGGGAACAATGAGCAGTTCTTC.

The chain links TRBV28 to TRBJ2-7; 10 nucleotides agree with TRBD2. The J segment lost 4 bases and the V segment lost 5 bases, leaving 14 bases of the junction unmatched. The CDR3 runs 17 residues. Germline CDR1 MDHEN, CDR2 SYDVKM. The CDR3 reads CASSLQGPGTSAYEQYF. The CDR3, as DNA: TGTGCCAGCAGTCTCCAAGGTCCCGGGACTAGCGCTTACGAGCAGTACTTC.

This sequence joins TRBV4-1 and TRBJ1-1; D unclear. With 5 bases removed from V and 2 bases from J, the gap between germline ends came to 15 bases. This CDR3 is built from 15 residues. Looked up from germline, CDR1 is MGHRA and CDR2 is YSYEKL. The CDR3 DNA reads TGCGCCAGCAGCGGGTTTCCTTGGAGAAACACTGAAGCTTTCTTT. This sequence encodes CASSGFPWRNTEAFF.

The genes are TRBV30 and TRBJ2-3, with 13 bases fitting TRBD2. CDR3 length: 17 residues. Germline CDR1 reads GTSNPN; CDR2 reads SVGIG (reference sequence). The J segment lost 4 bases and the V segment lost 0 bases, leaving 7 bases of the junction unmatched. The CDR3 DNA reads as TGTGCCTGGAGTGTGGGACTAGCGGGAAGCGCAGCAGATACGCAGTATTTT. Translating it yields CAWSVGLAGSAADTQYF.

This clone appeared a single time. The rearrangement joins TRBV6-2 or TRBV6-3 to TRBJ2-1, with 9 bases lining up with TRBD1. Per germline, CDR1 MNHEY and CDR2 SVGEGT. The CDR3 sequence is 17 residues long. After removal of 5 bases from V and 4 bases from J, the junction contained 12 bases not matched to a gene. DNA of the CDR3: TGTGCCAGCAGTCCCCGACTAGTACAGGGGGCTTACAATGAGCAGTTCTTC. Translation gives CASSPRLVQGAYNEQFF.

This clone appeared once. The chain has TRBV25-1 and TRBJ2-5, with TRBD2 identical over 8 bases. CDR3 size: 11 residues. Losses at the gene ends were 4 bases for V and 10 bases for J; bases not matched to a gene: 2. Germline V gene sequence: CDR1 MGHDK, CDR2 SYGVNS. This CDR3 is CASSASGSQYF. The CDR3 region has the DNA TGTGCCAGCAGTGCCAGCGGGAGCCAGTACTTC.

V gene TRBV5-6 combines with J gene TRBJ1-5; D may be TRBD1 (6 bases). This CDR3 has 14 amino acids. Germline values: CDR1 SGHDT, CDR2 YYEEEE. The germline V and J ends were trimmed by 4 bases and 4 bases, with 12 bases remaining between them. The CDR3 loop is CASSLGTFNQPQHF. Here the CDR3 DNA reads TGTGCCAGCAGCCTAGGGACATTTAATCAGCCCCAGCATTTT. The variable domain in full, completed from reference TRBV5-6 and TRBJ1-5, reads DAGVTQSPTHLIKTRGQQVTLRCSPKSGHDTVSWYQQALGQGPQFIFQYYEEEERQRGNFPDRFSGHQFPNYSSELNVNALLLGDSALYLCASSLGTFNQPQHFGDGTRLSIL.

The rearrangement links TRBV14 to TRBJ2-6, with a weak D call TRBD1 (6 bases). CDR3 length: 19 amino acids. Germline loops: CDR1 SGHDN, CDR2 FVKESK. V was pared by 1 base and J by 0 bases, with 16 bases between. This chain's CDR3 is CASSQVGQRGLSGANVLTF. The CDR3 DNA follows: TGTGCCAGCAGCCAAGTGGGACAACGGGGCCTCTCTGGGGCCAACGTCCTGACTTTC.

Regarding this clone: Other nucleotide sequences from this sample produce the same CDR3. The rearrangement links TRBV19 to TRBJ1-1, with 7 bases aligning to TRBD1. V gave up 3 bases and J gave up 2 bases; unmatched junction bases: 3. The germline V gene encodes CDR1 LNHDA and CDR2 SQIVND (reference sequence). This CDR3 region has 14 residues. This CDR3 reads CASSISGGNTEAFF. CDR3 in DNA: TGTGCCAGTAGTATCTCAGGGGGTAACACTGAAGCTTTCTTT.

V gene TRBV2 combines with J gene TRBJ2-1; the D is unclear. Looked up from germline, CDR1 is SNHLY and CDR2 is FYNNEI. The CDR3 sequence is 12 residues long. Between the trimmed V and J ends, which lost 3 bases and 10 bases, there was a span of 10 bases. The CDR3: CASSDFEQEQFF. The CDR3 nucleotides read TGTGCCAGCAGTGATTTTGAACAAGAGCAGTTCTTC. Together with reference TRBV2 and TRBJ2-1, the CDR3 gives the full variable domain: EPEVTQTPSHQVTQMGQEVILRCVPISNHLYFYWYRQILGQKVEFLVSFYNNEISEKSEIFDDQFSVERPDGSNFTLKIRSTKLEDSAMYFCASSDFEQEQFFGPGTRLTVL.

V and J are TRBV5-1 and TRBJ2-6; no clear D. Germline V gives CDR1 SGHRS, CDR2 YFSETQ. V was shortened by 0 bases and J by 4 bases, with 8 bases between the two germline ends. CDR3 size: 15 residues. Here the CDR3 DNA reads TGCGCCAGCAGCTTGGCAGGTGCCGGGGCCAACGTCCTGACTTTC. This gives the protein CASSLAGAGANVLTF.

The chain carries TRBV29-1 and TRBJ2-1; no reliable D call. Trimming cost V 5 bases and J 4 bases, with 6 bases left between them. This CDR3 spans 11 amino acids. Germline values: CDR1 SQVTM, CDR2 ANQGSEA. The CDR3 sequence is CSVRSYNEQFF. The DNA for the CDR3 is TGCAGCGTTCGCAGTTACAATGAGCAGTTCTTC.

The V and J genes are TRBV6-6 and TRBJ2-7; TRBD1 might be the D (5 bases). The CDR3 loop spans 14 amino acids. V gave up 7 bases and J gave up 3 bases, with 16 bases separating them. The germline V gene encodes CDR1 MNHNY and CDR2 SVGAGI (reference sequence). The CDR3 is CASIAASTGYEQYF. As DNA, the CDR3 is TGTGCCAGCATAGCTGCTTCCACAGGCTACGAGCAGTACTTC.

This clone was observed a single time. This chain joins TRBV2 and TRBJ2-3, with D perhaps TRBD2 (7 bases). This CDR3 comprises 16 residues. CDR1 SNHLY and CDR2 FYNNEI come from the germline V gene. Trimming stripped 9 bases from V and 1 base from J, with 20 bases between. The CDR3 spells CARPQSGKGGTDTQYF. CDR3 nucleotide sequence: TGTGCCAGACCCCAAAGCGGGAAGGGGGGCACAGATACGCAGTATTTT.

The CDR3 protein is CATSKAALQETQYF. Here the CDR3 DNA reads TGTGCCACCAGCAAAGCGGCCCTTCAAGAGACCCAGTACTTC. The chain couples TRBV15 to TRBJ2-5; a weak D match, TRBD2 (5 bases). Germline-derived CDR1 and CDR2 are LNHNV and YYDKDF (reference sequence). The CDR3 is 14 amino acids. V gave up 4 bases and J gave up 2 bases, with 11 bases separating them.

This chain connects TRBV7-9 to TRBJ1-2, with TRBD1 matching 10 bases. The CDR3 is 15 residues long. Germline V gene sequence: CDR1 SEHNR, CDR2 FQNEAQ (reference sequence). With V trimmed by 6 bases and J by 8 bases, 12 bases remained unmatched. In nucleotides, the CDR3 is TGTGCCAGCAGGCCCCGACAGGGGGCGCGGGAAGGCTACACCTTC. Translation gives CASRPRQGAREGYTF.

The chain couples TRBV11-2 to TRBJ2-7; the match to TRBD1 covers 10 bases. From germline, CDR1 is SGHAT and CDR2 FQNNGV. Trimming cost V 5 bases and J 2 bases; bases outside gene matches: 9. CDR3 size: 16 residues. The CDR3 bases are TGTGCCAGCAGCCCTAGACAGGGGGCCTTCGCCTACGAGCAGTACTTC. Translated, it gives CASSPRQGAFAYEQYF.

This clone was recorded once. V is TRBV15 and J is TRBJ1-5; D unclear. V gave up 0 bases and J gave up 10 bases, with 16 bases separating them. The germline V gene has CDR1 LNHNV and CDR2 YYDKDF (reference sequence). There are 15 residues in the CDR3. The DNA of the CDR3 is TGTGCCACCAGCAGAGATCGGGGTCTGAAACAACCCCAGCATTTT. It is translated as CATSRDRGLKQPQHF.

The CDR3 bases are TGTGCCAGCAGCTTATGGGCGTACGAGCAGTACTTC. Protein sequence: CASSLWAYEQYF. The chain combines TRBV11-2 with TRBJ2-7; D is uncertain. V lost 2 bases and J lost 4, with 6 bases in between. Germline CDR1 and CDR2: SGHAT and FQNNGV. This CDR3 region has 12 residues. Supplemented by reference TRBV11-2 and TRBJ2-7, the full variable domain reads EAGVAQSPRYKIIEKRQSVAFWCNPISGHATLYWYQQILGQGPKLLIQFQNNGVVDDSQLPKDRFSAERLKGVDSTLKIQPAKLEDSAVYLCASSLWAYEQYFGPGTRLTVT.

This clone showed up just a few times. The J gene is TRBJ1-2, the V gene TRBV6-1, with D uncertain. V shed 2 bases and J shed 4 bases, with 8 bases lying between them. CDR3 length: 13 amino acids. In germline, CDR1 is MNHNS, CDR2 SASEGT. Here the CDR3 reads CASSESTVYGYTF. DNA for the CDR3: TGTGCCAGCAGTGAAAGTACGGTCTATGGCTACACCTTC.

The gene calls are TRBV18 and TRBJ2-1; D is possibly TRBD1 (6 bases). The germline V gene encodes CDR1 KGHSH and CDR2 LQKENI. Trimming removed 0 bases at V and 4 bases at J, with 10 bases between. This CDR3 is 15 amino acids long. Here the CDR3 DNA reads TGTGCCAGCTCACCACCAGGGGGAAGATACAATGAGCAGTTCTTC. The encoded protein is CASSPPGGRYNEQFF.

In this sample, this clone turned up once. This chain uses TRBV19 with TRBJ1-5, with a possible D match to TRBD1 (5 bases). Deletions cut 5 bases from V and 3 bases from J, with 11 bases between. There are 14 residues in the CDR3. The germline gives CDR1 LNHDA, CDR2 SQIVND (reference sequence). The CDR3 DNA follows: TGTGCCAGTAGTTCCAGACAGACCAATCAGCCCCAGCATTTT. This sequence encodes CASSSRQTNQPQHF.